A selection of T cell receptor beta chains follows, all from one sample in a study of Graves' ophthalmopathy and Graves' hyperthyroidism. TCRdb passed the multiplex PCR reads through MiXCR, listing each CDR3 protein once. The table includes about 500,000 distinct CDR3 sequences, roughly 39% detected once. Material for sequencing was peripheral blood or thyroid tissue (not recorded which). Receptors were obtained from an adult man with Graves' hyperthyroidism. Each CDR3 is given with its conserved first and last residue.

V	J	CDR3
TRBV24-1	TRBJ2-2	CATSDPRETGELFF
TRBV5-1	TRBJ1-2	CASSLDADSLGYGYTF
TRBV29-1	TRBJ2-7	CSVGQGATYEQYF
TRBV11-2	TRBJ1-2	CASIPGQELFYGYTF
TRBV19	TRBJ2-7	CASPASTGEQYF
TRBV12-3/TRBV12-4	TRBJ2-5	CASSSGGGQETQYF
TRBV2	TRBJ1-2	CASSEFPQGDYGYTF
TRBV10-3	TRBJ1-1	CAISETENTEAFF
TRBV7-9	TRBJ1-2	CASSPPQGRGGYTF
TRBV20-1	TRBJ2-1	CSARDPVETRVHNEQFF
TRBV7-7	TRBJ2-5	CASSATTSGAQYF
TRBV28	TRBJ1-6	CASSISEQYNSPLHF
TRBV12-3/TRBV12-4	TRBJ2-5	CASSPGQGGETRYF
TRBV9	TRBJ2-7	CASSVEGSGSYEQYF
TRBV7-8	TRBJ1-4	CASSLVRAGDEKLFF
TRBV12-3/TRBV12-4	TRBJ1-2	CASSLGQGVGGYTF
TRBV2	TRBJ1-4	CASRTRINNEKLFF
TRBV10-3	TRBJ1-5	CAGSTWDRGLGNQPQHF
TRBV12-5	TRBJ1-4	CASGAGGVWATNEKLFF
TRBV7-9	TRBJ2-7	CASSLARSHEQYF
TRBV20-1	TRBJ1-5	CSAGTGGAGNEPQHF
TRBV6-6	TRBJ1-6	CAISDEGGVNSPLHF
TRBV29-1	TRBJ2-7	CNVGGPTSYYEQYF
TRBV7-8	TRBJ2-7	CASSLTPGTEYEQYF
TRBV29-1	TRBJ1-2	CSVEETSAANYGYTF
TRBV7-6	TRBJ2-7	CASSLIRGLHEQYF
TRBV5-1	TRBJ2-7	CASSEGTSGNRGYEQYF
TRBV4-3	TRBJ1-4	CASSQGTGAWEDKKLFF
TRBV7-2	TRBJ2-5	CASSLEGSGRAGTQYF
TRBV6-2/TRBV6-3	TRBJ2-7	CASSYSLDRQFYEQYF
TRBV11-2	TRBJ1-1	CASSSTQGKDTEAFF
TRBV2	TRBJ2-7	CASSLIGDISYEQYF
TRBV7-9	TRBJ1-3	CASSLEPYSGNTIYF
TRBV7-2	TRBJ2-5	CASSTGLLAGLEETQYF
TRBV19	TRBJ1-1	CASNGDRGGTEAFF
TRBV20-1	TRBJ1-4	CSAPTSGSGKLFF
TRBV11-2	TRBJ1-1	CASSFDREAEAFF
TRBV10-3	TRBJ2-5	CAISDSQREQETQYF
TRBV2	TRBJ2-5	CASSGGTRSNQPQYF
TRBV20-1	TRBJ2-3	CSARLPSGGITDTQYF
TRBV6-1	TRBJ2-3	CASSDSRYSTDTQYF
TRBV12-3/TRBV12-4	TRBJ2-2	CASSFRGTGGTGELFF
TRBV2	TRBJ1-1	CASSVAGEGTEAFF
TRBV29-1	TRBJ1-5	CSYGTGQNQPQHF
TRBV7-8	TRBJ1-3	CASSLAGVVGNTIYF
TRBV29-1	TRBJ1-2	CSVSRGLNYGYTF
TRBV9	TRBJ2-5	CASSEGRESETQYF
TRBV28	TRBJ1-1	CASTGSGSKRGEAFF
TRBV9	TRBJ1-6	CASSFRGFESPLHF
TRBV7-2	TRBJ1-4	CASSTGGSATNEKLFF